This TCR beta chain derives from a study of T-cell reconstitution after alpha-beta-depleted transplantation in children. The sample holds many counts of this clonotype. Its antigen is unknown. Whole-study findings and limits: The origin of alpha-beta T cells about two months after transplant was reportedly several hundred expanded graft clones.

Construction of the TCRbeta library involved unique molecular identifiers. TCRdb re-derived calls from the PCR reads in MiXCR, one entry per CDR3 protein. The sample has about 170,000 distinct CDR3 sequences, 11% seen once. This TCR derives from a boy younger than 10 with acute myeloid leukemia, due to receive a stem cell transplant. The source was PBMCs, collected before TCRalphabeta/CD19-depleted stem cell transplant.

CDR3 coding DNA: TGCGCCAGCAGCCAGGCTGGGACACCCTACGAGCAGTACTTC. Its protein product is CASSQAGTPYEQYF. The rearrangement joins TRBV4-1 to TRBJ2-7; a weak D match, TRBD1 (6 bases). Germline V CDR1 and CDR2: MGHRA, YSYEKL. There are 14 residues in the CDR3. V was shortened by 3 bases and J by 2 bases, with 11 bases between the two germline ends.